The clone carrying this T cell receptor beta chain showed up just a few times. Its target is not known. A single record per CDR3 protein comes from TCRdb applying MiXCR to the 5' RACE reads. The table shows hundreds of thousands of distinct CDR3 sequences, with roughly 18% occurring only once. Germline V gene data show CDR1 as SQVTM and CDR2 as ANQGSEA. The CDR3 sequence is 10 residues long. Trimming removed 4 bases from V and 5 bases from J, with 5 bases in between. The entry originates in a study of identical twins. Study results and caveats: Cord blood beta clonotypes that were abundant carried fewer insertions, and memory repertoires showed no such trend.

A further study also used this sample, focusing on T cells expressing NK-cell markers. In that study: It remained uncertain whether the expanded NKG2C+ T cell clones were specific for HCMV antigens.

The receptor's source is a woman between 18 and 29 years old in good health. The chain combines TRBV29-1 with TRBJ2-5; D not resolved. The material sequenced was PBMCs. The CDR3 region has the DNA TGCAGCGTTGTATATGAGACCCAGTACTTC. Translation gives CSVVYETQYF. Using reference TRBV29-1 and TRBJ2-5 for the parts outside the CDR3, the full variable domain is SAVISQKPSRDICQRGTSLTIQCQVDSQVTMMFWYRQQPGQSLTLIATANQGSEATYESGFVIDKFPISRPNLTFSTLTVSNMSPEDSSIYLCSVVYETQYFGPGTRLLVL.